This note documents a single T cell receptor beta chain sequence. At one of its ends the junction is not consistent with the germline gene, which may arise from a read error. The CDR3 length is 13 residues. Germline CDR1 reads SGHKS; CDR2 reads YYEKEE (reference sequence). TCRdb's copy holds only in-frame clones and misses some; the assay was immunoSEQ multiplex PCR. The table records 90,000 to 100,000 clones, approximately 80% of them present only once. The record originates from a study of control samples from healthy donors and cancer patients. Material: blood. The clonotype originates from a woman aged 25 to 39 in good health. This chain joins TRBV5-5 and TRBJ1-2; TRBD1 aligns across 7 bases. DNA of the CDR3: TGTGCCAGCAGCCGGACAGGTTACTACGGCTACACCTTC. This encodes CASSRTGYYGYTF. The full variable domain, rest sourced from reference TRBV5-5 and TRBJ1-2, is DAGVTQSPTHLIKTRGQQVTLRCSPISGHKSVSWYQQVLGQGPQFIFQYYEKEERGRGNFPDRFSARQFPNYSSELNVNALLLGDSALYLCASSRTGYYGYTFGSGTRLTVV.